The 3 T cell receptor beta chains below were found in one sample sequenced in a study of blood T cell repertoires in COVID-19. Assay used: immunoSEQ multiplex PCR; TCRdb lists only in-frame clones, some missing. Of 380,000 or so clones listed, 86% are singletons. Sequenced input: peripheral blood. The receptors stem from a woman aged 60-75 years with COVID-19, enrolled during active disease.

The rearrangement uses TRBV11-2 and TRBJ1-5; a weak D match, TRBD1 (6 bases). Germline-derived CDR1 and CDR2 are SGHAT and FQNNGV. This CDR3 region has 15 residues. Trimming removed 5 bases from V and 9 bases from J, with 20 bases in between. CDR3 in DNA: TGTGCCAGCAGCCTCACGTGGGACAACGGAGTGCCCCAGCATTTT. This gives the protein CASSLTWDNGVPQHF.

The chain couples TRBV19 to TRBJ1-6; D perhaps matches TRBD1 (5 bases). V gave up 5 bases and J gave up 7 bases, with 15 bases separating them. The CDR3 consists of 15 residues. Germline V CDR1 and CDR2: LNHDA, SQIVND (reference sequence). DNA of the CDR3: TGTGCCAGTAGTCTTCTGGACACGATGAATTCACCCCTCCACTTT. It yields the protein CASSLLDTMNSPLHF.

The rearrangement links TRBV11-3 to TRBJ1-4; a possible D gene is TRBD1 (6 bases). V lost 5 bases and J 10 bases, leaving 20 bases between the germline ends. CDR1 SGHNT and CDR2 YENEEA come from the germline V gene. The CDR3 spans 15 residues. CDR3 coding DNA: TGTGCCAGCAGCCTCACAGGGCAAAGGAGAGTAAAACTGTTTTTT. Its protein product is CASSLTGQRRVKLFF.